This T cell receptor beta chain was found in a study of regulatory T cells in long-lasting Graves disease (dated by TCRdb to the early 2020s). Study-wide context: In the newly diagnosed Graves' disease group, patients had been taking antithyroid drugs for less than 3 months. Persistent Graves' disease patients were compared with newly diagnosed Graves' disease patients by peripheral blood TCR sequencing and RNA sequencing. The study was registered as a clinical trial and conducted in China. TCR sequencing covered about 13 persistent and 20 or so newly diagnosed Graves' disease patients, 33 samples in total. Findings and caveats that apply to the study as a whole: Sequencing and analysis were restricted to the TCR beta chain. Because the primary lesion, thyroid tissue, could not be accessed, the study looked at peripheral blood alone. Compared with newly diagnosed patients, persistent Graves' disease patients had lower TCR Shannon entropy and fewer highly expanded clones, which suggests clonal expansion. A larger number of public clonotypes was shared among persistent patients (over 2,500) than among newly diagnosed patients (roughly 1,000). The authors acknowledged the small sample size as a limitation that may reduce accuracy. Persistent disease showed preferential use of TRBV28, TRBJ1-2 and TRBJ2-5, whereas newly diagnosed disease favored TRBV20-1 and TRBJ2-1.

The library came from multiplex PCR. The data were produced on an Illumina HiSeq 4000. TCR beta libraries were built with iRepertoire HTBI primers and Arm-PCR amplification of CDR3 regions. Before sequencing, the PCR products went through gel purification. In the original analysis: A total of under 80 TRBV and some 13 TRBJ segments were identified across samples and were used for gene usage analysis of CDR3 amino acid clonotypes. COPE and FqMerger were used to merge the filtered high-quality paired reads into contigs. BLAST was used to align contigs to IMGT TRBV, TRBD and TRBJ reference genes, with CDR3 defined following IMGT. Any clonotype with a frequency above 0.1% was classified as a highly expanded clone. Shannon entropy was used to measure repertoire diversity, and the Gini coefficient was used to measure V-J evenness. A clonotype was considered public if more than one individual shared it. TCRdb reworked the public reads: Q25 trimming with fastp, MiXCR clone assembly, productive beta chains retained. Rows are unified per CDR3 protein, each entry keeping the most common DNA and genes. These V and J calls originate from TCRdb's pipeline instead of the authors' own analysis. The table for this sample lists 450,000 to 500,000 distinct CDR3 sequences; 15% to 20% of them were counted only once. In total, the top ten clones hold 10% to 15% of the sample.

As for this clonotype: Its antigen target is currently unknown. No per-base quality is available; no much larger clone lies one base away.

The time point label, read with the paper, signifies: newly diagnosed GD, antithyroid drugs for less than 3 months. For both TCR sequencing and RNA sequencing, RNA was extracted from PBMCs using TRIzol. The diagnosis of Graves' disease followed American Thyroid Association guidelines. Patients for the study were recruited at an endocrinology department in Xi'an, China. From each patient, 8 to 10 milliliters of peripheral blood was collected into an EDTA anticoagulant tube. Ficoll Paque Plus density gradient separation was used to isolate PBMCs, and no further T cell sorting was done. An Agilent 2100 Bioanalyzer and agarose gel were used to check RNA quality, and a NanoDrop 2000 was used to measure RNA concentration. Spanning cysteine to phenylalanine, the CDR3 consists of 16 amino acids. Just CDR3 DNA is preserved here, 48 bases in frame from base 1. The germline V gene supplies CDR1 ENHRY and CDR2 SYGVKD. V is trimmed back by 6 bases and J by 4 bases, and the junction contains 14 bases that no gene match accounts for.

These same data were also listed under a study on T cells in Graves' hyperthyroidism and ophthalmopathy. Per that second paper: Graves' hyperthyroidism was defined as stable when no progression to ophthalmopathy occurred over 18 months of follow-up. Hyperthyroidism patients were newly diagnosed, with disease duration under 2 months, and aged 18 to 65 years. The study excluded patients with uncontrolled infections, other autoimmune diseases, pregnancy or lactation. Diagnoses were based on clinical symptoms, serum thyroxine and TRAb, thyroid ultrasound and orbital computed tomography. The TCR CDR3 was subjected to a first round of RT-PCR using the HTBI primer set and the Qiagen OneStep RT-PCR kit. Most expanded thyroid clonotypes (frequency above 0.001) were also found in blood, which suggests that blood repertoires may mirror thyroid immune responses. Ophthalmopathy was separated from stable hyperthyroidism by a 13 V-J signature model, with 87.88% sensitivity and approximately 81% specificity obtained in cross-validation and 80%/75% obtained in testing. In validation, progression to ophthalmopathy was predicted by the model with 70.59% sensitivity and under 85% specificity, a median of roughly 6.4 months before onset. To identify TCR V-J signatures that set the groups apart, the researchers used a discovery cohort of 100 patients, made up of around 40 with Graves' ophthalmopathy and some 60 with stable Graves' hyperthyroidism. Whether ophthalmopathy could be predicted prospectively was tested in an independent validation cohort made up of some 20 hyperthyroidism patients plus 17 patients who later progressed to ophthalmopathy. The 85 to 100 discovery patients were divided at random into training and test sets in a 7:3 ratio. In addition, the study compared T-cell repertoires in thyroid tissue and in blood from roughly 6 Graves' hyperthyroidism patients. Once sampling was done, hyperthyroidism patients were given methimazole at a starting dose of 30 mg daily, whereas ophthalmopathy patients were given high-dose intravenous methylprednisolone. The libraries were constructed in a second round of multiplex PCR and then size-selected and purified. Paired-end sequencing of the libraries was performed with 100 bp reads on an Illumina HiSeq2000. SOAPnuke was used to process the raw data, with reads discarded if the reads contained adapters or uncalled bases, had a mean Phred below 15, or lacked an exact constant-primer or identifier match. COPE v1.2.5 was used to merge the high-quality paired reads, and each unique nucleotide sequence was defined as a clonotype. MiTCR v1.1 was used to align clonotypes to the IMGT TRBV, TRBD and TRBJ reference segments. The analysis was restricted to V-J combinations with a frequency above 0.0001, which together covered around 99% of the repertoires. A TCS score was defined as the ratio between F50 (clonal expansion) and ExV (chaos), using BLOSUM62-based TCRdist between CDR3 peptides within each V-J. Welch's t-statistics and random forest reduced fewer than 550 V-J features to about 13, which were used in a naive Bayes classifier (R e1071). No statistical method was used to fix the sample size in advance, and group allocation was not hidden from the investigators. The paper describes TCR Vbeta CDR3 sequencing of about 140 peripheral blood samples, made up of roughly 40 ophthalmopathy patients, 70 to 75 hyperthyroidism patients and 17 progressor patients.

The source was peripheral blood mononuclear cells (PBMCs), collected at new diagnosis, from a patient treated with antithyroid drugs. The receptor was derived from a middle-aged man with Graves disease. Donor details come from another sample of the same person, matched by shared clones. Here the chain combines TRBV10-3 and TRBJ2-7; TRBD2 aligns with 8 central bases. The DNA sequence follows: TGTGCCATCAGAGGGGCTAGCGGGCCCGCCCAGTACGAGCAGTACTTC. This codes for CAIRGASGPAQYEQYF.